These 28 T cell receptor beta chains originate from one sample sequenced in a study of cytomegalovirus exposure and HLA in healthy donors. The PCR had 60 Vbeta and 13 Jbeta primers. Libraries were prepared by immunoSEQ multiplex PCR; TCRdb keeps only in-frame clonotypes and omits some of them. The profile covers 98,000 or so clones, with almost 80% appearing a single time and roughly 5.9% taken by the ten largest. Sequenced: PBMCs. The receptors derive from a man aged 55-75 years in good health and CMV-seropositive.

This sequence joins TRBV4-3 and TRBJ2-3; 7 positions agree with TRBD2. The CDR3 has 15 amino acids. The V segment lost 0 bases and the J segment 3 bases; nucleotides outside the gene matches: 3. The V gene's germline CDR1 is LGHNA and CDR2 YSLEER. The CDR3 sequence is CASSQEERGTDTQYF. DNA of the CDR3: TGCGCCAGCAGCCAAGAGGAGCGGGGTACAGATACGCAGTATTTT.

The chain carries TRBV28 and TRBJ2-7; D is unresolved. CDR3 length: 14 amino acids. The germline V gene encodes CDR1 MDHEN and CDR2 SYDVKM. V was pared by 3 bases and J by 0 bases, with 9 bases between. The CDR3 DNA is TGTGCCAGCAGTTTGGGTGGGCGCTCCTACGAGCAGTACTTC. It yields the protein CASSLGGRSYEQYF.

The chain uses TRBV7-2 and TRBJ2-7; 8 nucleotides agree with TRBD1. CDR3 length: 15 amino acids. Germline assignment: CDR1 SGHTA and CDR2 FQGNSA. The trim removed 4 bases at V and 3 bases at J, leaving 8 bases unmatched. CDR3: CASSSGGTGGYEQYF. The CDR3 DNA reads TGTGCCAGCAGCTCAGGAGGGACAGGAGGCTACGAGCAGTACTTC.

The CDR3: CASGWMDRAYEQYF. The CDR3 DNA reads TGTGCTAGTGGTTGGATGGACAGAGCTTACGAGCAGTACTTC. The chain uses TRBV12-5 and TRBJ2-5, with D possibly matching TRBD1 (6 bases). The J call is uncertain, as TRBJ2-7 better fits the DNA end. This CDR3 is 14 amino acids long. Per the germline V gene, CDR1 is LGHNT and CDR2 is FRNRAP.

The chain uses TRBV9 and TRBJ2-1; the match to TRBD2 covers 12 bases. Germline CDR1 SGDLS, CDR2 YYNGEE. The CDR3 length is 16 residues. V trimming: 0 bases; J trimming: 7 bases; junction bases outside the gene matches: 5. The CDR3 DNA reads TGTGCCAGCAGCGTAGTTAGTCTAGCGGGGGGGAATGAGCAGTTCTTC. Residues: CASSVVSLAGGNEQFF. The variable domain in full, completed from reference TRBV9 and TRBJ2-1, reads DSGVTQTPKHLITATGQRVTLRCSPRSGDLSVYWYQQSLDQGLQFLIQYYNGEERAKGNILERFSAQQFPDLHSELNLSSLELGDSALYFCASSVVSLAGGNEQFFGPGTRLTVL.

The chain links TRBV19 to TRBJ1-4; TRBD1 aligns across 9 bases. The V and J ends lost 6 bases and 7 bases, in that order; junction bases with no gene match: 15. Germline CDR1 is LNHDA and CDR2 is SQIVND (reference sequence). The CDR3 runs 17 residues. The chain's CDR3 is CASSGGQGGWLGEKLFF. Written as DNA, the CDR3 is TGTGCCAGTAGCGGGGGACAGGGCGGATGGTTAGGTGAAAAACTGTTTTTT.

In this sample, this clone turned up a few times. V and J are TRBV19 and TRBJ1-1; TRBD1 matches at 7 bases. Unmatched junction bases numbered 7, after V lost 5 bases and J lost 4 bases. The CDR3 loop spans 14 amino acids. Germline loops: CDR1 LNHDA, CDR2 SQIVND (reference sequence). The DNA of the CDR3 is TGTGCCAGTAGTTTACGACAGGGAACCACTGAAGCTTTCTTT. Translation: CASSLRQGTTEAFF.

V and J are TRBV5-1 and TRBJ2-3, with TRBD2 matching 10 bases. V shed 4 bases and J 3 bases; nucleotides not matched to a gene: 2. The length of the CDR3 is 14 residues. Germline V gives CDR1 SGHRS, CDR2 YFSETQ. The CDR3 reads CASSRGLATDTQYF. In nucleotides, the CDR3 is TGCGCCAGCAGCAGGGGACTAGCGACAGATACGCAGTATTTT. Full variable domain (missing parts from reference TRBV5-1 and TRBJ2-3): KAGVTQTPRYLIKTRGQQVTLSCSPISGHRSVSWYQQTPGQGLQFLFEYFSETQRNKGNFPGRFSGRQFSNSRSEMNVSTLELGDSALYLCASSRGLATDTQYFGPGTRLTVL.

The chain combines TRBV10-2 with TRBJ1-4; D possibly corresponds to TRBD1 (5 bases). CDR1 WSHSY and CDR2 SAAADI come from the germline V gene. This CDR3 region has 12 residues. The ends were cut back, 2 bases at V and 7 bases at J, with 5 bases in the middle. The CDR3 protein is CASSEDSEKLFF. The CDR3 nucleotides read TGCGCCAGCAGTGAGGACAGTGAAAAACTGTTTTTT.

This clone showed up just a few times. This CDR3 is CASSQESRGLNEKLFF. CDR3 DNA sequence: TGCGCCAGCAGCCAAGAATCCAGGGGGCTTAATGAAAAACTGTTTTTT. V and J are TRBV4-3 and TRBJ1-4; TRBD1 matches at 8 bases. The CDR3 totals 16 residues. Germline CDR1 and CDR2: LGHNA and YSLEER. V shed 0 bases, J shed 4 bases, and the junction held 4 bases outside the gene matches.

The genes are TRBV7-2 and TRBJ1-6; TRBD1 matches at 8 bases. The CDR3 extends over 14 amino acids. Germline V gene sequence: CDR1 SGHTA, CDR2 FQGNSA. J lost 7 bases, V lost 5 bases, and 4 bases had no gene match. In DNA, the CDR3 is TGTGCCAGCAGCGAAAGACAGGGGAATTCACCCCTCCACTTT. Its translation is CASSERQGNSPLHF.

The chain couples TRBV9 to TRBJ2-7, with 13 bases lining up with TRBD2. The V gene end was trimmed by 4 bases and the J gene end by 2 bases; junction bases not matched to a gene: 3. From germline, CDR1 is SGDLS and CDR2 YYNGEE. The CDR3 has 15 residues. The CDR3 here is CASSLTSGGTYEQYF. The CDR3 bases are TGTGCCAGCAGCCTGACTAGCGGGGGGACCTACGAGCAGTACTTC. Together with reference TRBV9 and TRBJ2-7, the CDR3 gives the full variable domain: DSGVTQTPKHLITATGQRVTLRCSPRSGDLSVYWYQQSLDQGLQFLIQYYNGEERAKGNILERFSAQQFPDLHSELNLSSLELGDSALYFCASSLTSGGTYEQYFGPGTRLTVT.

The chain joins TRBV7-6 to TRBJ2-1; tentatively, D is TRBD2 (7 bases). The CDR3 runs 16 residues. Germline CDR1 reads SGHVS; CDR2 reads FNYEAQ. The V end lost 1 base, the J end lost 5 bases, and 15 bases lay between the germline ends. In nucleotides, the CDR3 is TGTGCCAGCAGCTTAGAGGTCGGGGGGCATAACAATGAGCAGTTCTTC. Its translation is CASSLEVGGHNNEQFF.

V usage is TRBV6-5 and J usage is TRBJ1-2; perhaps TRBD1 as D (6 bases). V dropped 6 bases and J dropped 7 bases, with 12 bases sitting between them. Germline V gene data show CDR1 as MNHEY and CDR2 as SVGAGI. The length of the CDR3 is 12 residues. For the CDR3, the DNA is TGTGCCAGCAGGGAGACAGGCGCTGGCTACACCTTC. Translated, it gives CASRETGAGYTF.

The chain is built from TRBV11-2 and TRBJ2-1; maybe TRBD1 (7 bases). CDR1 SGHAT and CDR2 FQNNGV come from the germline V gene. The CDR3 extends over 15 amino acids. Trimming shortened V by 5 bases and J by 0 bases, and 11 bases separated the two germline ends. The CDR3 nucleotides are TGTGCCAGCAGCCAGGGGGGCAGCTCCTACAATGAGCAGTTCTTC. Translating gives CASSQGGSSYNEQFF.

CDR3 sequence reads: CASSLLQGARPGELFF. The CDR3 DNA sequence: TGCGCCAGCAGCTTGTTGCAGGGGGCAAGGCCCGGGGAGCTGTTTTTT. V usage is TRBV5-1 and J usage is TRBJ2-2; 8 nucleotides align to TRBD1. V dropped 1 base and J dropped 6; count of bases not matched to a gene: 8. This CDR3 region has 16 residues. From germline, CDR1 is SGHRS and CDR2 YFSETQ.

This clone was picked up one time. The chain has TRBV29-1 and TRBJ2-2, with a weak D call TRBD1 (6 bases). The length of the CDR3 is 14 residues. Trimming removed 5 bases at V and 0 bases at J, with 10 bases between. Germline V gene data show CDR1 as SQVTM and CDR2 as ANQGSEA. The DNA for the CDR3 is TGCAGCGTTTTCGGACAGTCGAACACCGGGGAGCTGTTTTTT. This codes for CSVFGQSNTGELFF.

The chain couples TRBV5-1 to TRBJ2-3; 9 nucleotides line up with TRBD2. Germline trimming cut 0 bases from V and 4 bases from J; bases unmatched to any gene: 0. The germline gives CDR1 SGHRS, CDR2 YFSETQ. CDR3 length equals 14 residues. The CDR3 nucleotides are TGCGCCAGCAGCTTGGGCGGGGGGGCAGATACGCAGTATTTT. It encodes CASSLGGGADTQYF. Based on the CDR3 plus reference TRBV5-1 and TRBJ2-3, the full variable domain is KAGVTQTPRYLIKTRGQQVTLSCSPISGHRSVSWYQQTPGQGLQFLFEYFSETQRNKGNFPGRFSGRQFSNSRSEMNVSTLELGDSALYLCASSLGGGADTQYFGPGTRLTVL.

This rearrangement joins TRBV5-1 to TRBJ1-4; 8 nucleotides line up with TRBD1. V shed 5 bases and J 4 bases; nucleotides not matched to a gene: 7. CDR1 and CDR2 (germline): SGHRS, YFSETQ. The CDR3 has 15 residues. CDR3 DNA sequence: TGCGCCAGCAGGACTACAGGGGGATATAATGAAAAACTGTTTTTT. Protein: CASRTTGGYNEKLFF.

Within the sample, this clone is medium-sized. This chain links TRBV10-3 with TRBJ2-5, with D perhaps TRBD2 (6 bases). V was pared by 0 bases and J by 1 base, with 9 bases between. The CDR3 loop spans 15 amino acids. Germline CDR1 and CDR2: ENHRY and SYGVKD. The CDR3 nucleotides read TGTGCCATCAGTGAGTCGGAGGGAGCCCAAGAGACCCAGTACTTC. Protein product: CAISESEGAQETQYF.

The chain links TRBV7-8 to TRBJ2-7, with unresolved D. Between the trimmed V and J ends, which lost 4 bases and 2 bases, there was a span of 6 bases. The CDR3 sequence is 12 residues long. Germline loops: CDR1 SGHVS, CDR2 FQNEAQ. The chain's CDR3 is CASSSGPYEQYF. Here the CDR3 DNA reads TGTGCCAGCAGCTCAGGCCCCTACGAGCAGTACTTC.

This sequence joins TRBV15 and TRBJ2-3, with TRBD2 as a possible D gene (6 bases). Trimming stripped 3 bases from V and 2 bases from J, with 18 bases between. CDR1 is LNHNV and CDR2 is YYDKDF in the germline V gene (reference sequence). This CDR3 is 17 amino acids long. CDR3 sequence: CATSSPPGDSFTDTQYF. The CDR3 DNA reads as TGTGCCACCAGCAGTCCCCCGGGGGACTCTTTCACAGATACGCAGTATTTT.

This rearrangement joins TRBV9 to TRBJ2-5; D ambiguous. Germline V gives CDR1 SGDLS, CDR2 YYNGEE. The CDR3 runs 14 residues. Between the trimmed V and J ends, which lost 0 bases and 2 bases, there was a span of 8 bases. DNA of the CDR3: TGTGCCAGCAGCGTAGGTCTGTTACAAGAGACCCAGTACTTC. This encodes CASSVGLLQETQYF.

This chain connects TRBV10-3 to TRBJ2-1; possible D gene TRBD2, 8 bases. The germline V and J ends were trimmed by 8 bases and 7 bases, with 21 bases remaining between them. The CDR3 totals 15 residues. Germline-derived CDR1 and CDR2 are ENHRY and SYGVKD. The CDR3 loop is CAIGGGTAFKNEQFF. The CDR3, as DNA: TGTGCCATCGGCGGGGGGACAGCTTTTAAGAATGAGCAGTTCTTC.

This chain connects TRBV28 to TRBJ2-7, with 7 bases lining up with TRBD2. Trimming removed 3 bases from V and 2 bases from J; junction bases left unmatched: 4. Germline CDR1 and CDR2: MDHEN and SYDVKM. The CDR3 sequence is 14 residues long. The CDR3 region is CASSLGGNPYEQYF. CDR3 sequence (DNA): TGTGCCAGCAGTTTGGGGGGGAACCCCTACGAGCAGTACTTC.

V and J are TRBV4-3 and TRBJ1-5; D is perhaps TRBD1 (6 bases). The CDR3 runs to 16 residues. Germline-derived CDR1 and CDR2 are LGHNA and YSLEER. V lost 0 bases to trimming and J lost 7 bases, with 16 bases between them. CDR3 nucleotide sequence: TGCGCCAGCAGCCAAGATCGGGGGGCCCTGGGACAGCCCCAGCATTTT. Amino acid sequence: CASSQDRGALGQPQHF.

The chain is built from TRBV10-2 and TRBJ1-6; D is uncertain. V was shortened by 8 bases and J by 7 bases, with 15 bases between the two germline ends. This CDR3 is built from 14 residues. The germline CDR1 and CDR2 sequences are WSHSY and SAAADI. The CDR3 sequence: CASAREVGNSPLHF. CDR3 coding DNA: TGCGCCAGCGCCCGGGAGGTGGGAAATTCACCCCTCCACTTT.

The chain is built from TRBV4-1 and TRBJ1-5; 8 bases fit TRBD1. The germline V gene encodes CDR1 MGHRA and CDR2 YSYEKL. The length of the CDR3 is 17 residues. J was trimmed by 2 bases and V by 0 bases; bases with no gene match: 6. CDR3 sequence reads: CASSQDRPGQGNQPQHF. Written as DNA, the CDR3 is TGCGCCAGCAGCCAAGACAGACCGGGACAGGGCAATCAGCCCCAGCATTTT.